One sample yielded the 27 T cell receptor beta chains listed below, sequenced in a study of blood T cell repertoires in COVID-19. Profiling relied on immunoSEQ multiplex PCR, and the TCRdb table lists in-frame clones only, not all of them. Of around 300,000 clones in the sample, roughly nine tenths were seen once. Sequenced input: peripheral blood. The receptors derive from a man in his forties or fifties with acute or convalescent COVID-19.

V is TRBV19 and J is TRBJ2-5, with D tentatively TRBD1 (6 bases). Germline CDR1 is LNHDA and CDR2 is SQIVND (reference sequence). This CDR3 has 13 residues. Trimming took 2 bases from V and 4 from J, leaving 8 bases between them. The chain's CDR3 is CASSIQGRETQYF. For the CDR3, the DNA is TGTGCCAGTAGTATACAGGGGAGAGAGACCCAGTACTTC.

This clone was observed once. The rearrangement links TRBV10-1 to TRBJ2-1; 8 nucleotides agree with TRBD1. The CDR3 consists of 13 residues. In germline, CDR1 is WNHNN, CDR2 SYGVQD (reference sequence). Trimming cost V 7 bases and J 9 bases; bases outside gene matches: 8. CDR3 DNA: TGCGCCAGCAACCCGGACAGGGTTGGTGAGCAGTTCTTC. Its protein is CASNPDRVGEQFF.

CDR3 amino acids: CASSPGTRAFF. CDR3 nucleotide sequence: TGTGCCAGCAGCCCGGGGACTAGAGCTTTCTTT. The chain joins TRBV7-9 to TRBJ1-1; D is perhaps TRBD1 (5 bases). V lost 5 bases to trimming and J lost 10 bases, with 11 bases between them. The CDR3 has 11 amino acids. Germline lookup yields CDR1 SEHNR and CDR2 FQNEAQ (reference sequence).

The gene calls are TRBV24-1 and TRBJ2-3, with D possibly matching TRBD1 (6 bases). This CDR3 spans 15 amino acids. Trimming cost V 2 bases and J 4 bases, with 12 bases left between them. Germline lookup yields CDR1 KGHDR and CDR2 SFDVKD. The CDR3 here is CATSDSVTGSDTQYF. The CDR3 DNA reads as TGTGCCACCAGTGATTCAGTGACAGGTTCAGATACGCAGTATTTT.

The rearrangement joins TRBV6-5 to TRBJ2-2, with 12 nucleotides matching TRBD2. Germline lookup yields CDR1 MNHEY and CDR2 SVGAGI. Unmatched junction bases numbered 4, after V lost 6 bases and J lost 5 bases. This CDR3 has 15 amino acids. The CDR3 sequence: CASSPTSGGTGELFF. For the CDR3, the DNA is TGTGCCAGCAGCCCCACTAGCGGGGGGACCGGGGAGCTGTTTTTT.

This clone has just one count. CDR3 sequence reads: CASSLPHSLDTEAFF. Written as DNA, the CDR3 is TGTGCCAGCTCACTTCCTCATAGTCTGGACACTGAAGCTTTCTTT. The chain links TRBV18 to TRBJ1-1, with unresolved D. The length of the CDR3 is 15 residues. Germline V lookup: CDR1 KGHSH, CDR2 LQKENI. Trimming stripped 4 bases from V and 3 bases from J, with 15 bases between.

The chain has TRBV6-5 and TRBJ1-6; possible D gene TRBD1, 6 bases. Germline values: CDR1 MNHEY, CDR2 SVGAGI. V was pared by 2 bases and J by 10 bases, with 15 bases between. This CDR3 is built from 15 residues. The CDR3 spells CASSYGDTFGSPLHF. CDR3 nucleotide sequence: TGTGCCAGCAGTTACGGGGACACCTTCGGGTCACCCCTCCACTTT.

The chain has TRBV7-3 and TRBJ1-1; 11 nucleotides match TRBD1. V was pared by 5 bases and J by 9 bases, with 5 bases of the junction left unmatched. The CDR3 has 13 residues. Looked up from germline, CDR1 is SGHTA and CDR2 is FQGTGA. DNA for the CDR3: TGTGCCAGCAGCCCCGGACAGGGGGCGCAAGCTTTCTTT. Its protein is CASSPGQGAQAFF. The full variable domain, in which reference TRBV7-3 and TRBJ1-1 provide the parts outside the CDR3, is GAGVSQTPSNKVTEKGKYVELRCDPISGHTALYWYRQSLGQGPEFLIYFQGTGAADDSGLPNDRFFAVRPEGSVSTLKIQRTERGDSAVYLCASSPGQGAQAFFGQGTRLTVV.

The chain has TRBV14 and TRBJ1-6, with 9 bases lining up with TRBD1. The CDR3 has 16 amino acids. Unmatched junction bases numbered 7, after V lost 1 base and J lost 9 bases. The germline CDR1 and CDR2 sequences are SGHDN and FVKESK. DNA for the CDR3: TGTGCCAGCAGCCAAGTACAGGGGGCCTTAGGTTCACCCCTCCACTTT. The encoded protein is CASSQVQGALGSPLHF. Supplemented by reference TRBV14 and TRBJ1-6, the full variable domain reads EAGVTQFPSHSVIEKGQTVTLRCDPISGHDNLYWYRRVMGKEIKFLLHFVKESKQDESGMPNNRFLAERTGGTYSTLKVQPAELEDSGVYFCASSQVQGALGSPLHFGNGTRLTVT.

This chain connects TRBV19 to TRBJ2-7, with TRBD2 as a possible D gene (5 bases). CDR3 length: 14 amino acids. CDR1 and CDR2 from the germline V gene are LNHDA and SQIVND (reference sequence). Between the trimmed V and J ends, which lost 3 bases and 6 bases, there was a span of 15 bases. The DNA for the CDR3 is TGTGCCAGTAGTATTAATCGGCTAGCCTCCGAGCAGTACTTC. Translation gives CASSINRLASEQYF.

V gene TRBV6-5 combines with J gene TRBJ1-6, with TRBD1 matching 8 bases. Per germline, CDR1 MNHEY and CDR2 SVGAGI. The CDR3 extends over 14 amino acids. After removal of 7 bases from V and 9 bases from J, the junction contained 8 bases not matched to a gene. CDR3 region: CASILDRGGSPLHF. The CDR3, as DNA: TGTGCCAGCATCTTAGACAGGGGAGGTTCACCCCTCCACTTT.

The V and J genes are TRBV2 and TRBJ2-2; unclear D gene. The CDR3 runs 13 residues. The germline V and J ends were trimmed by 7 bases and 7 bases, with 13 bases remaining between them. From germline, CDR1 is SNHLY and CDR2 FYNNEI. The CDR3 here is CASNTWAIGELFF. The CDR3 DNA reads as TGTGCCAGCAATACCTGGGCTATCGGGGAGCTGTTTTTT.

The chain carries TRBV5-6 and TRBJ1-2, with 8 bases lining up with TRBD1. This CDR3 region has 13 residues. Trimming removed 4 bases from V and 4 bases from J; junction bases left unmatched: 3. Germline V CDR1 and CDR2: SGHDT, YYEEEE. This CDR3 is CASSGTGAYGYTF. CDR3 sequence (DNA): TGTGCCAGCAGCGGGACAGGCGCCTATGGCTACACCTTC.

The CDR3, as DNA: TGTGCCATCAGTGAGCATTTACGGGGGAAGGGGATAGCCAAAAACATTCAGTACTTC. It translates to CAISEHLRGKGIAKNIQYF. The chain couples TRBV10-3 to TRBJ2-4; D is perhaps TRBD2 (6 bases). Trimming left V 2 bases short and J 0 bases short, with 20 bases between. The CDR3 sequence is 19 residues long. Germline CDR1 is ENHRY and CDR2 is SYGVKD.

The gene calls are TRBV6-6 and TRBJ1-4, with TRBD1 matching over 7 bases. The trim removed 5 bases at V and 8 bases at J, leaving 17 bases unmatched. CDR1 is MNHNY and CDR2 is SVGAGI in the germline V gene (reference sequence). The CDR3 loop spans 17 amino acids. The CDR3 nucleotides are TGTGCCAGCAGTCCCCCCGAAAGGGGGCAGTCGGGAGAAAAACTGTTTTTT. This encodes CASSPPERGQSGEKLFF.

The rearrangement links TRBV30 to TRBJ1-2; possible D gene TRBD1, 6 bases. The CDR3 sequence is 11 residues long. Germline CDR1 reads GTSNPN; CDR2 reads SVGIG (reference sequence). The ends were cut back, 3 bases at V and 4 bases at J, with 6 bases in the middle. CDR3 in DNA: TGTGCCTGGAGGGACAGCTATGGCTACACCTTC. It yields the protein CAWRDSYGYTF.

This chain connects TRBV19 to TRBJ1-6; the match to TRBD1 covers 9 bases. Germline trimming cut 5 bases from V and 9 bases from J; bases unmatched to any gene: 5. The CDR3 consists of 14 residues. CDR1 is LNHDA and CDR2 is SQIVND in the germline V gene (reference sequence). The CDR3 is CASSFTGGGSPLHF. CDR3 nucleotide sequence: TGTGCCAGTAGTTTCACAGGGGGCGGTTCACCCCTCCACTTT.

This clone was picked up a small number of times. This chain joins TRBV2 and TRBJ2-3; 7 positions agree with TRBD2. V lost 6 bases and J lost 0; bases outside the gene matches: 3. The germline gives CDR1 SNHLY, CDR2 FYNNEI. This CDR3 has 14 amino acids. The CDR3 coding sequence is TGTGCCAGCAGGAGAGCGGGGAGCACAGATACGCAGTATTTT. It specifies CASRRAGSTDTQYF.

This clone was seen just once. This chain connects TRBV14 to TRBJ1-1, with a possible D match to TRBD1 (6 bases). V was clipped by 1 base and J by 9 bases, with 6 bases between them. This CDR3 contains 11 residues. CDR1 and CDR2 (germline): SGHDN, FVKESK. CDR3 sequence (DNA): TGTGCCAGCAGCCAAGGGGACAAAGCTTTCTTT. Translating it yields CASSQGDKAFF.

V and J are TRBV11-2 and TRBJ1-5; weak D call: TRBD1 (6 bases). The CDR3 is 13 residues long. Germline lookup yields CDR1 SGHAT and CDR2 FQNNGV. Deletions cut 5 bases from V and 6 bases from J, with 11 bases between. The chain's CDR3 is CASSGNRAQPQHF. CDR3 DNA: TGTGCCAGCAGCGGGAACAGGGCTCAGCCCCAGCATTTT.

The rearrangement joins TRBV19 to TRBJ1-5; 8 bases are a match to TRBD1. Germline V CDR1 and CDR2: LNHDA, SQIVND (reference sequence). The CDR3 spans 15 residues. J lost 4 bases, V lost 4 bases, and 6 bases had no gene match. CDR3 DNA: TGTGCCAGTAGTAATTTTAGGACAGGGAATCAGCCCCAGCATTTT. Its protein is CASSNFRTGNQPQHF.

The table lists this clone with a few counts. This sequence joins TRBV19 and TRBJ2-1; 9 nucleotides align to TRBD1. J was trimmed by 2 bases and V by 10 bases; bases with no gene match: 6. This CDR3 has 14 residues. Germline values: CDR1 LNHDA, CDR2 SQIVND (reference sequence). CDR3 DNA sequence: TGTGCCACCCGGGACAGGGACCCCTACAATGAGCAGTTCTTC. It translates to CATRDRDPYNEQFF.

This clone was detected a few times. This CDR3 reads CASSVGGRGTQYF. The CDR3 coding sequence is TGTGCCAGCAGTGTTGGTGGGAGGGGTACGCAGTATTTT. This chain joins TRBV2 and TRBJ2-3; 7 nucleotides match TRBD2. The V gene end was trimmed by 4 bases and the J gene end by 8 bases; junction bases not matched to a gene: 6. Germline CDR1 is SNHLY and CDR2 is FYNNEI. CDR3 length equals 13 residues.

This sequence joins TRBV10-3 and TRBJ1-1; 10 bases match TRBD1. CDR3 length: 14 residues. The junction had 5 bases not matched to a gene; V was cut back by 6 bases and J by 4 bases. Germline CDR1 ENHRY, CDR2 SYGVKD. In DNA form, the CDR3 reads TGTGCCATCAGAGAGGACAGGGGGAGCACTGAAGCTTTCTTT. It specifies CAIREDRGSTEAFF.

The rearrangement joins TRBV30 to TRBJ1-4; TRBD1 matches 7 bases. J lost 4 bases, V lost 2 bases, and 4 bases had no gene match. Germline V gene lookup returns CDR1 GTSNPN and CDR2 SVGIG (reference sequence). The CDR3 has 14 amino acids. The CDR3 here is CAWSPGQRNEKLFF. The CDR3 nucleotides read TGTGCCTGGAGTCCGGGACAGCGTAATGAAAAACTGTTTTTT.

This clone was counted between two and nine times. The chain employs TRBV7-3 and TRBJ2-2; D is uncertain. This CDR3 has 12 amino acids. Germline loops: CDR1 SGHTA, CDR2 FQGTGA. V was shortened by 3 bases and J by 5 bases, with 4 bases between the two germline ends. CDR3 loop: CASSLRTGELFF. In DNA, the CDR3 is TGTGCCAGCAGCTTGAGGACCGGGGAGCTGTTTTTT.

The chain couples TRBV12-3 or TRBV12-4 to TRBJ1-2; perhaps TRBD1 as D (6 bases). Trimming left V 6 bases short and J 4 bases short, with 12 bases between. The CDR3 sequence is 13 residues long. CDR3 sequence: CASSPGQIYGYTF. CDR3 DNA: TGTGCCAGCAGCCCTGGACAGATCTATGGCTACACCTTC.